The T cell receptor (beta chain) under discussion was sequenced for a study of blood T cell repertoires in COVID-19. Profiling relied on immunoSEQ multiplex PCR, and the TCRdb table lists in-frame clones only, not all of them. The top ten clones hold roughly 8.6% of a sample with roughly 150,000 clones, around 80% of them seen once. Ten or more counts support this clone. The CDR3 runs to 12 residues. Unmatched junction bases numbered 2, after V lost 3 bases and J lost 7 bases. Germline loops: CDR1 LNHDA, CDR2 SQIVND (reference sequence). This sequence joins TRBV19 and TRBJ1-2; 7 bases align to TRBD1. The material sequenced was peripheral blood. The source is a man aged 60 to 75 with acute or convalescent COVID-19. The CDR3 region has the DNA TGTGCCAGTAGTATGACAGGGAGTGGCTACACCTTC. Protein product: CASSMTGSGYTF.